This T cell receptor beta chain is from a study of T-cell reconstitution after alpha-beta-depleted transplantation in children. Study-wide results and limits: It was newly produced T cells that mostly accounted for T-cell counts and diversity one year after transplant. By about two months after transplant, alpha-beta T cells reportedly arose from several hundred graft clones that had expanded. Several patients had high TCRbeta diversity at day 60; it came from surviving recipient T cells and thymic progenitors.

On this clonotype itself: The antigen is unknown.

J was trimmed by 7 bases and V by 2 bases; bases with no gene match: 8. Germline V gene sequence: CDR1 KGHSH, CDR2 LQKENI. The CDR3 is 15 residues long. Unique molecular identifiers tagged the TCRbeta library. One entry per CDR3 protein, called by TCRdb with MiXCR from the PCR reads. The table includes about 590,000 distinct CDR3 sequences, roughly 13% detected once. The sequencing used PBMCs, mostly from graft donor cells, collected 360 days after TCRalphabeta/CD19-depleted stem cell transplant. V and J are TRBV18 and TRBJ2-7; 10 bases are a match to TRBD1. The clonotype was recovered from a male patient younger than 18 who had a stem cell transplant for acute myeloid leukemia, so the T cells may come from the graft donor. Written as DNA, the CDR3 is TGTGCCAGCTCACCAGGGGACAGGGGATCTCGGGAGCAGTACTTC. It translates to CASSPGDRGSREQYF.